The next 17 T cell receptor beta chains were all read from a single sample in a study of beta chain features in type 1 diabetes. Study-wide points: Shortening of TCRB CDR3s, moderate but significant, appeared in all four CD4+ subsets of Type 1 diabetes patients.

Reverse transcription of all isolated RNA meant that expressed TCRB transcripts were sequenced. The assay was immunoSEQ multiplex PCR, and TCRdb's table has in-frame clones only and misses some. Seen here are some 290,000 clones, around an eighth observed once, and the top ten hold roughly 0.018%. Their antigen targets remain unknown. The material sequenced was naive CD4+ T cells from blood. The source of these receptors is a man younger than 45 with type 1 diabetes.

A note on this clone: The same CDR3 is also encoded by other DNA sequences in this sample. This chain joins TRBV7-3 and TRBJ2-5; TRBD1 agrees at 11 bases. V lost 5 bases, J lost 5 bases, and 4 bases stayed unmatched. Germline V gene lookup returns CDR1 SGHTA and CDR2 FQGTGA. CDR3 length equals 14 residues. The CDR3 is CASSPGQGVETQYF. The CDR3, as DNA: TGTGCCAGCAGCCCGGGACAGGGGGTGGAGACCCAGTACTTC.

This clone was detected only a few times. The rearrangement links TRBV18 to TRBJ2-3, with a tentative D call TRBD2 (6 bases). Germline values: CDR1 KGHSH, CDR2 LQKENI. V gave up 3 bases and J gave up 2 bases, with 15 bases separating them. CDR3 length: 16 amino acids. CDR3 sequence reads: CASSPMGSGATDTQYF. DNA for the CDR3: TGTGCCAGCTCACCGATGGGATCGGGAGCCACAGATACGCAGTATTTT. The entire variable domain, with the rest obtained from reference TRBV18 and TRBJ2-3, is as follows: NAGVMQNPRHLVRRRGQEARLRCSPMKGHSHVYWYRQLPEEGLKFMVYLQKENIIDESGMPKERFSAEFPKEGPSILRIQQVVRGDSAAYFCASSPMGSGATDTQYFGPGTRLTVL.

The chain is built from TRBV27 and TRBJ2-5, with D perhaps matching TRBD2 (5 bases). Germline V gene lookup returns CDR1 MNHEY and CDR2 SMNVEV (reference sequence). There are 14 residues in the CDR3. V lost 0 bases and J 5 bases, leaving 10 bases between the germline ends. The CDR3 reads CASSLSPWRETQYF. In DNA form, the CDR3 reads TGTGCCAGCAGTTTATCCCCCTGGAGGGAGACCCAGTACTTC.

The chain couples TRBV27 to TRBJ2-2, with 13 bases aligning to TRBD2. Per the germline V gene, CDR1 is MNHEY and CDR2 is SMNVEV (reference sequence). Unmatched junction bases numbered 5, after V lost 2 bases and J lost 5 bases. This CDR3 is 17 amino acids long. The CDR3 DNA is TGTGCCAGCAGTTTAAAACTAGCGGGAGGGCTTACCGGGGAGCTGTTTTTT. Its protein is CASSLKLAGGLTGELFF.

The V and J genes are TRBV6-6 and TRBJ1-5, with 8 positions matching TRBD1. This CDR3 has 16 residues. Trimming took 4 bases from V and 0 from J; bases not matched to a gene: 5. CDR1 is MNHNY, CDR2 SVGAGI, per germline (reference sequence). The DNA of the CDR3 is TGTGCCAGCAGTTTGACAGGGGTATATAGCAATCAGCCCCAGCATTTT. Translated: CASSLTGVYSNQPQHF.

This clone was recorded a few times. This sequence joins TRBV5-4 and TRBJ2-3; TRBD2 might be the D (7 bases). The CDR3 consists of 16 residues. V was clipped by 4 bases and J by 5 bases, with 20 bases between them. CDR1 and CDR2 from the germline V gene are SGHNT and YYREEE (reference sequence). The CDR3 loop reads CASSPQGGRAEDTQYF. The CDR3 region has the DNA TGTGCCAGCAGCCCACAAGGGGGGAGGGCCGAAGATACGCAGTATTTT.

This sequence joins TRBV11-1 and TRBJ2-7, with 7 nucleotides matching TRBD1. V was clipped by 5 bases and J by 4 bases; unmatched bases: 8. The CDR3 has 14 amino acids. The germline gives CDR1 SGHAT, CDR2 FQDESV (reference sequence). CDR3 amino acids: CASSIRDSFYEQYF. The DNA of the CDR3 is TGTGCCAGCAGCATCCGGGACAGCTTTTACGAGCAGTACTTC.

This chain links TRBV9 with TRBJ2-5, with 7 bases aligning to TRBD1. V lost 3 bases, J lost 4 bases, and 3 bases stayed unmatched. The V gene's germline CDR1 is SGDLS and CDR2 YYNGEE. This CDR3 contains 13 residues. The CDR3 region is CASSGQGLETQYF. Written as DNA, the CDR3 is TGTGCCAGCAGCGGACAGGGTTTAGAGACCCAGTACTTC.

The V gene is TRBV5-4, the J gene TRBJ2-1, with a possible D match to TRBD2 (5 bases). Germline V gene sequence: CDR1 SGHNT, CDR2 YYREEE (reference sequence). Trimming removed 3 bases from V and 13 bases from J, with 14 bases in between. CDR3 length: 12 amino acids. The CDR3 DNA follows: TGTGCCAGCAGCTCAACTAGTTCCCCCCAGTTCTTC. Amino acids: CASSSTSSPQFF.

The chain couples TRBV7-9 to TRBJ2-1; TRBD1 matches at 11 bases. Germline V CDR1 and CDR2: SEHNR, FQNEAQ (reference sequence). The V gene end was trimmed by 5 bases and the J gene end by 5 bases; junction bases not matched to a gene: 2. CDR3 length equals 14 residues. The CDR3, as DNA: TGTGCCAGCAGCAAGGGACAGGGGGACAATGAGCAGTTCTTC. Its translation: CASSKGQGDNEQFF.

This clone was counted only a few times. As DNA, the CDR3 is TGTGCCAGCAGCTTAGCGTTCGGGGTCACTGAAGCTTTCTTT. Translated: CASSLAFGVTEAFF. This sequence joins TRBV7-9 and TRBJ1-1, with D unclear. V lost 0 bases, J lost 4 bases, and 9 bases lay in between. The CDR3 consists of 14 residues. Germline V CDR1 and CDR2: SEHNR, FQNEAQ (reference sequence).

This chain links TRBV7-2 with TRBJ2-7; D is perhaps TRBD1 (5 bases). CDR3 length equals 17 residues. The V and J ends lost 1 base and 1 base respectively, with 17 bases between them. In germline, CDR1 is SGHTA, CDR2 FQGNSA. The CDR3 is CASSLVDTGSASYEQYF. The CDR3 DNA follows: TGTGCCAGCAGCTTAGTCGACACAGGATCAGCGTCCTACGAGCAGTACTTC.

This clone showed up just a few times. The chain uses TRBV9 and TRBJ2-7; 7 positions match TRBD2. This CDR3 spans 15 amino acids. With V trimmed by 0 bases and J by 2 bases, 5 bases remained unmatched. Germline CDR1 and CDR2: SGDLS and YYNGEE. In DNA, the CDR3 is TGTGCCAGCAGCGTAGAGGCGGGAGAGACCTACGAGCAGTACTTC. It specifies CASSVEAGETYEQYF.

As regards this clone: At the DNA level, this CDR3 is encoded by other sequences in the same sample as well. The chain combines TRBV5-1 with TRBJ2-3, with D unresolved. From germline, CDR1 is SGHRS and CDR2 YFSETQ. Trimming pared 0 bases from V and 1 base from J, leaving 6 bases between. The CDR3 has 14 residues. The CDR3 DNA is TGCGCCAGCAGCTTGGACAGAGGCACAGATACGCAGTATTTT. It specifies CASSLDRGTDTQYF.

A few counts support this clone. The chain joins TRBV25-1 to TRBJ1-5, with D unresolved. Germline-derived CDR1 and CDR2 are MGHDK and SYGVNS. The V and J ends lost 3 bases and 0 bases respectively, with 18 bases between them. The CDR3 covers 18 residues. The CDR3 protein is CASSDSRLGGYSNQPQHF. The CDR3 DNA follows: TGTGCCAGCAGTGATAGCCGCCTGGGTGGGTATAGCAATCAGCCCCAGCATTTT.

This clone was detected only a few times. The genes are TRBV28 and TRBJ2-7; TRBD1 matches at 8 bases. Germline assignment: CDR1 MDHEN and CDR2 SYDVKM. This CDR3 has 14 amino acids. Trimming at V came to 7 bases and at J to 3 bases, leaving 8 bases not matched to a gene. In DNA, the CDR3 is TGTGCCAGCACCTCAGGGGGCGCAGACTACGAGCAGTACTTC. Its translation: CASTSGGADYEQYF.

This chain joins TRBV5-1 and TRBJ1-5; 7 bases fit TRBD1. CDR1 and CDR2 from the germline V gene are SGHRS and YFSETQ. The V and J ends lost 4 bases and 4 bases, in that order; junction bases with no gene match: 5. The length of the CDR3 is 14 residues. Here the CDR3 DNA reads TGCGCCAGCAGCCTAGGACAGGAAAATCAGCCCCAGCATTTT. This encodes CASSLGQENQPQHF.